The 2 T cell receptor beta chains reported below all come from one sample, sequenced in a study of cytomegalovirus exposure and HLA in healthy donors (dated by TCRdb to about 2017). The library was built by means of the immunoSEQ multiplex PCR assay. For the multiplex PCR, a mixture combining 60 forward primers for TCR Vbeta segments and 13 reverse primers for TCR Jbeta segments was used. TCRdb's version of the immuneACCESS table is confined to in-frame rearrangements and falls short of the full clone set. An unresolved V gene accounts for under half of the shortfall where checked; the remainder is of unknown origin. This sample lists about 100,000 clones; about three quarters were detected once. The ten largest account for about 5.4% of the sample. Sequencing was carried out using PBMCs. These receptors were collected from a woman in her late teens or twenties in good health and CMV-seropositive.

Turning to this clone: The junction departs from germline at one end; a sequencing error may be responsible. CDR3 in amino acids: CASSQDGRVEEAQYF. DNA of the CDR3: TGTGCCAGCAGCCAAGATGGTCGGGTAGAAGAGGCCCAGTACTTC. This chain uses TRBV4-2 with TRBJ2-5; D gene uncertain. Germline V CDR1 and CDR2: LGHNA, YNFKEQ. This CDR3 has 15 residues.

The J gene is TRBJ2-7, the V gene TRBV19; TRBD2 might be the D (6 bases). CDR1 and CDR2 (germline): LNHDA, SQIVND (reference sequence). Trimming pared 5 bases from V and 2 bases from J, leaving 19 bases between. The CDR3 covers 16 residues. The CDR3 bases are TGTGCCAGTAGTCAACCCTATAGCGGCCTGGCCTACGAGCAGTACTTC. Its translation is CASSQPYSGLAYEQYF.